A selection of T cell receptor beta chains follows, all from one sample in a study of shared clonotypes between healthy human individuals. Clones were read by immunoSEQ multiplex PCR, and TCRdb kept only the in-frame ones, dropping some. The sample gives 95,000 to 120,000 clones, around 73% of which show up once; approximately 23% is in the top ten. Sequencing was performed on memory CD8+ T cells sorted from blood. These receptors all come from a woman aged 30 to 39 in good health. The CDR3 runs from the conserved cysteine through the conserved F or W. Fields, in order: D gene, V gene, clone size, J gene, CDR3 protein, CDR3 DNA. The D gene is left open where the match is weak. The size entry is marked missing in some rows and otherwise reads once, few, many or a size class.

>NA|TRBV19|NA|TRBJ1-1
CASKFGYGTEAFF
TGTGCCAGTAAATTTGGTTACGGCACTGAAGCTTTCTTT
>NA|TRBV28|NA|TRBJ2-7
CASSFDEQYF
TGTGCCAGCAGTTTTGACGAGCAGTACTTC
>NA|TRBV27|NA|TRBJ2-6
CASAGANVLTF
TGTGCCAGCGCTGGGGCCAACGTCCTGACTTTC
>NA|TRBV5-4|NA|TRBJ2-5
CASSRTAQETQYF
TGTGCCAGCAGCCGGACGGCCCAAGAGACCCAGTACTTC
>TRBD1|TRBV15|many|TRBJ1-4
CATSRTGITNEKLFF
TGTGCCACCAGCAGGACAGGGATTACTAATGAAAAACTGTTTTTT
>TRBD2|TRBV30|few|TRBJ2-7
CAWRGRGFYEQYF
TGTGCCTGGAGGGGGAGGGGTTTTTACGAGCAGTACTTC
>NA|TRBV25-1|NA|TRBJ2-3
CASRLSGIGTDTQYF
TGTGCCAGCAGGTTATCTGGGATTGGAACAGATACGCAGTATTTT
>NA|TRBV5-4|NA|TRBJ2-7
CASSHQWVLPWDYEQYF
TGTGCCAGCAGCCATCAGTGGGTCCTACCCTGGGACTACGAGCAGTACTTC
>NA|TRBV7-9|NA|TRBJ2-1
CASSLVGGSHEQFF
TGTGCCAGCAGCTTAGTTGGAGGGTCTCATGAGCAGTTCTTC
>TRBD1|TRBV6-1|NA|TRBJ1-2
CASSSTGEGGYTF
TGTGCCAGCAGTTCGACAGGGGAAGGCGGCTACACCTTC
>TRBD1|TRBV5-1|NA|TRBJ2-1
CASSERTGFEQFF
TGCGCCAGCAGCGAAAGGACAGGGTTTGAGCAGTTCTTC
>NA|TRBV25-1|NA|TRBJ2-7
CASSDRGAYEQYF
TGTGCCAGCAGTGACAGGGGGGCATACGAGCAGTACTTC
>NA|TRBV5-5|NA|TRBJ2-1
CASSFGTPSWGDNEQFF
TGTGCCAGCAGCTTTGGGACCCCGTCCTGGGGGGACAATGAGCAGTTCTTC
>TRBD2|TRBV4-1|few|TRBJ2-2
CASSQAPGLAGERSGELFF
TGCGCCAGCAGCCAAGCCCCAGGACTAGCGGGAGAACGGTCCGGGGAGCTGTTTTTT
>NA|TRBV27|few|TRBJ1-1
CASSQGRMNTEAFF
TGTGCCAGCAGCCAGGGACGGATGAACACTGAAGCTTTCTTT
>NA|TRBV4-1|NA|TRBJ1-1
CASSSRTDTEAFF
TGCGCCAGCAGCTCGCGGACAGACACTGAAGCTTTCTTT
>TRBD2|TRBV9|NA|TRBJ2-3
CASDSGGNTQYF
TGTGCCAGCGACAGCGGGGGCAATACGCAGTATTTT
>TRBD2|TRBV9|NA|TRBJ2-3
CASSSGGTQYF
TGTGCCAGCAGCAGCGGGGGTACGCAGTATTTT
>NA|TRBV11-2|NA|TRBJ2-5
CASSLDIAREQYF
TGTGCCAGCAGCTTAGATATAGCTCGTGAGCAGTACTTC
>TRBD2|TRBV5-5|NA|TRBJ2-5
CASSPGDSGWEETQYF
TGTGCCAGCAGCCCCGGGGATAGCGGGTGGGAAGAGACCCAGTACTTC
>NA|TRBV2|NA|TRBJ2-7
CASSEAIKAVSSDEQYF
TGTGCCAGCAGTGAAGCTATCAAGGCAGTCTCCTCGGACGAGCAGTACTTC
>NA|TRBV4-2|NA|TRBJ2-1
CASSQDRHMGQFF
TGTGCCAGCAGCCAAGATCGACACATGGGGCAGTTCTTC
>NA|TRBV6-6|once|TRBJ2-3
CASRTQAETQYF
TGTGCCAGCAGAACCCAGGCGGAGACGCAGTATTTT
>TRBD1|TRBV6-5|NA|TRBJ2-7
CASSLGQGWYEQYF
TGTGCCAGCAGTTTGGGACAGGGGTGGTACGAGCAGTACTTC
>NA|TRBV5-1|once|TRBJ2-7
CASSYDPRSSSYEQYF
TGCGCCAGCAGCTACGACCCCCGGAGCTCCTCCTACGAGCAGTACTTC
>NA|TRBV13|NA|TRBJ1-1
CASSLEQGEAFF
TGTGCCAGCAGCTTAGAACAGGGCGAGGCTTTCTTT
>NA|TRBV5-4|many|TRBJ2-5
CASSLHPRETQYF
TGTGCCAGCAGCTTGCACCCCCGGGAGACCCAGTACTTC
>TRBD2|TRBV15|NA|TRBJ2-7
CATSRAVASGSYEQYF
TGTGCCACCAGCAGAGCGGTAGCTAGCGGGAGTTACGAGCAGTACTTC
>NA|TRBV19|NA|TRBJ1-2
CASSSRPPGHAVYGYTF
TGTGCCAGTAGTTCCCGTCCACCGGGACACGCCGTCTATGGCTACACCTTC
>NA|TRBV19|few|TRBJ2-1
CASSSTSSSYNEQFF
TGTGCCAGTAGTAGTACTTCGAGCTCCTACAATGAGCAGTTCTTC
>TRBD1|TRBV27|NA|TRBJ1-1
CATRRDRGGTEAFF
TGTGCCACCAGACGGGACAGGGGAGGTACTGAAGCTTTCTTT
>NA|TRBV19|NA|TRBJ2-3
CASSIGKRTVPYTQYF
TGTGCCAGTAGTATAGGAAAGCGAACCGTCCCGTATACGCAGTATTTT
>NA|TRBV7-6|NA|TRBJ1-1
CASSPSVGAFF
TGTGCCAGCAGCCCTTCAGTAGGGGCTTTCTTT
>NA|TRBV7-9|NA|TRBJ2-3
CASSTGGSTDTQYF
TGTGCCAGCAGCACCGGGGGTAGCACAGATACGCAGTATTTT
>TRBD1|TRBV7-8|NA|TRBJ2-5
CASSWDRGETQYF
TGTGCCAGCAGCTGGGACAGGGGAGAGACCCAGTACTTC
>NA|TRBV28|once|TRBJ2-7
CASSERHESYEQYF
TGTGCCAGCAGTGAGCGTCACGAGAGCTACGAGCAGTACTTC
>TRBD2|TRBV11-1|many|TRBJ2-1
CASSLGGGSRFF
TGTGCCAGCAGCTTAGGGGGCGGGAGTCGGTTCTTC